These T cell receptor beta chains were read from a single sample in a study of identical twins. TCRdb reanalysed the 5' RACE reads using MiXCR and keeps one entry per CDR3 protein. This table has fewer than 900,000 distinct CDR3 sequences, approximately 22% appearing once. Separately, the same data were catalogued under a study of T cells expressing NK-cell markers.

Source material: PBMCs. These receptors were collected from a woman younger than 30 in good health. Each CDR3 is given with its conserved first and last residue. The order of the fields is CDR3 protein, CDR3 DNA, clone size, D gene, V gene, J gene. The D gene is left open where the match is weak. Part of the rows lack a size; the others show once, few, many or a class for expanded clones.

CDR3aa: CSARPRTSGRHEQYF; CDR3nt: TGCAGTGCTAGACCGAGGACTAGCGGTAGGCACGAGCAGTACTTC; abundance: few; d_gene: TRBD2; v_gene: TRBV20-1; j_gene: TRBJ2-7
CDR3aa: CSARDKWTGGFEQYF; CDR3nt: TGCAGTGCTAGGGACAAGTGGACAGGGGGCTTCGAGCAGTACTTC; abundance: .; d_gene: TRBD1; v_gene: TRBV20-1; j_gene: TRBJ2-7
CDR3aa: CTSSLIGNSYEQYF; CDR3nt: TGTACCAGCAGCTTGATAGGGAACTCCTACGAGCAGTACTTC; abundance: .; d_gene: .; v_gene: TRBV5-6; j_gene: TRBJ2-7
CDR3aa: CASSLSGGDTDTQYF; CDR3nt: TGTGCCAGCAGCCTAAGCGGGGGGGACACAGATACGCAGTATTTT; abundance: many; d_gene: TRBD2; v_gene: TRBV7-6; j_gene: TRBJ2-3
CDR3aa: CSASIGASNQPQHF; CDR3nt: TGCAGCGCCTCCATAGGGGCCAGCAATCAGCCCCAGCATTTT; abundance: .; d_gene: .; v_gene: TRBV29-1; j_gene: TRBJ1-5
CDR3aa: CASTGLRRYNEQFF; CDR3nt: TGTGCCAGCACGGGACTTAGGCGCTACAATGAGCAGTTCTTC; abundance: .; d_gene: .; v_gene: TRBV11-2; j_gene: TRBJ2-1
CDR3aa: CSAPRGPTNEQFF; CDR3nt: TGCAGTGCCCCAAGGGGGCCGACCAATGAGCAGTTCTTC; abundance: .; d_gene: TRBD1; v_gene: TRBV20-1; j_gene: TRBJ2-1
CDR3aa: CASSESGASGLYEQYF; CDR3nt: TGTGCCAGCAGTGAGTCGGGGGCTAGCGGGCTCTACGAGCAGTACTTC; abundance: .; d_gene: TRBD2; v_gene: TRBV25-1; j_gene: TRBJ2-7
CDR3aa: CSARVGGGAQPQHF; CDR3nt: TGCAGTGCTAGAGTGGGGGGAGGGGCTCAGCCCCAGCATTTT; abundance: many; d_gene: .; v_gene: TRBV20-1; j_gene: TRBJ1-5
CDR3aa: CASSASGGRYNEQFF; CDR3nt: TGTGCCAGCAGCGCGAGCGGGGGGCGATACAATGAGCAGTTCTTC; abundance: .; d_gene: TRBD2; v_gene: TRBV9; j_gene: TRBJ2-1
CDR3aa: CSVELQGYTEAFF; CDR3nt: TGCAGCGTTGAGCTCCAGGGCTACACTGAAGCTTTCTTT; abundance: .; d_gene: .; v_gene: TRBV29-1; j_gene: TRBJ1-1
CDR3aa: CSAGGRTGVNIQYF; CDR3nt: TGCAGTGCTGGCGGGAGGACAGGGGTAAACATTCAGTACTTC; abundance: .; d_gene: .; v_gene: TRBV20-1; j_gene: TRBJ2-4
CDR3aa: CASSRWREVRETQYF; CDR3nt: TGTGCCAGCAGCCGTTGGCGGGAGGTTCGAGAGACCCAGTACTTC; abundance: few; d_gene: TRBD2; v_gene: TRBV12-3/TRBV12-4; j_gene: TRBJ2-5
CDR3aa: CASSRPDRHNPQETQYF; CDR3nt: TGTGCCAGCAGTCGCCCCGACAGGCACAACCCTCAAGAGACCCAGTACTTC; abundance: few; d_gene: .; v_gene: TRBV6-1; j_gene: TRBJ2-5
CDR3aa: CASSFPYREQYF; CDR3nt: TGTGCCAGCAGTTTCCCCTACCGCGAGCAGTACTTC; abundance: many; d_gene: .; v_gene: TRBV12-3/TRBV12-4; j_gene: TRBJ2-7
CDR3aa: CATTKMDGLETQYF; CDR3nt: TGTGCCACAACCAAGATGGATGGACTGGAGACCCAGTACTTC; abundance: .; d_gene: .; v_gene: TRBV12-3/TRBV12-4; j_gene: TRBJ2-5
CDR3aa: CASRTGNGEQFF; CDR3nt: TGTGCCAGCAGAACAGGGAATGGCGAGCAGTTCTTC; abundance: many; d_gene: .; v_gene: TRBV6-5; j_gene: TRBJ2-1
CDR3aa: CASSRTDLRIEQYF; CDR3nt: TGTGCCAGCTCGCGGACCGACCTACGGATCGAGCAGTACTTC; abundance: many; d_gene: .; v_gene: TRBV18; j_gene: TRBJ2-7
CDR3aa: CASSGFGELFF; CDR3nt: TGCGCCAGCAGTGGTTTCGGGGAGCTGTTTTTT; abundance: .; d_gene: .; v_gene: TRBV4-3; j_gene: TRBJ2-2
CDR3aa: CSALSQSSYEQYF; CDR3nt: TGCAGTGCTCTTTCTCAGAGCTCCTACGAGCAGTACTTC; abundance: .; d_gene: .; v_gene: TRBV20-1; j_gene: TRBJ2-7
CDR3aa: CASSLSGGGLGANVLTF; CDR3nt: TGTGCCAGCAGCTTATCTGGTGGAGGGCTAGGGGCCAACGTCCTGACTTTC; abundance: .; d_gene: .; v_gene: TRBV7-9; j_gene: TRBJ2-6
CDR3aa: CASSGEGQSNEQFF; CDR3nt: TGTGCCAGCAGTGGGGAGGGACAGAGCAATGAGCAGTTCTTC; abundance: many; d_gene: .; v_gene: TRBV12-3/TRBV12-4; j_gene: TRBJ2-1
CDR3aa: CSSRESSYNEQFF; CDR3nt: TGCAGTAGCAGGGAGAGCTCCTACAATGAGCAGTTCTTC; abundance: many; d_gene: .; v_gene: TRBV29-1; j_gene: TRBJ2-1
CDR3aa: CASSESPADEQYF; CDR3nt: TGCGCCAGCAGTGAGTCCCCCGCCGACGAGCAGTACTTC; abundance: few; d_gene: .; v_gene: TRBV10-1; j_gene: TRBJ2-7
CDR3aa: CASSSNPGQPQHF; CDR3nt: TGCGCCAGCAGCTCAAACCCGGGACAGCCCCAGCATTTT; abundance: .; d_gene: .; v_gene: TRBV5-1; j_gene: TRBJ1-5
CDR3aa: CASTRQGTNIQYF; CDR3nt: TGTGCCAGCACCCGCCAGGGGACAAACATTCAGTACTTC; abundance: .; d_gene: .; v_gene: TRBV28; j_gene: TRBJ2-4
CDR3aa: CASSYYQYGHSTDTQYF; CDR3nt: TGTGCCAGCAGCTACTACCAATACGGACACAGCACAGATACGCAGTATTTT; abundance: .; d_gene: .; v_gene: TRBV5-5; j_gene: TRBJ2-3
CDR3aa: CSARGTGANSPLHF; CDR3nt: TGCAGTGCTAGAGGGACAGGGGCTAATTCACCCCTCCACTTT; abundance: .; d_gene: TRBD1; v_gene: TRBV20-1; j_gene: TRBJ1-6
CDR3aa: CASSLSTGANNEQFF; CDR3nt: TGTGCCAGCAGCTTAAGTACAGGGGCGAACAATGAGCAGTTCTTC; abundance: few; d_gene: TRBD1; v_gene: TRBV7-9; j_gene: TRBJ2-1
CDR3aa: CASSEGRGSYNSPLHF; CDR3nt: TGCGCCAGCAGTGAGGGCAGGGGGTCGTATAATTCACCCCTCCACTTT; abundance: .; d_gene: TRBD1; v_gene: TRBV10-2; j_gene: TRBJ1-6
CDR3aa: CSAWQRVDYGYTF; CDR3nt: TGCAGTGCATGGCAGAGAGTTGACTATGGCTACACCTTC; abundance: .; d_gene: .; v_gene: TRBV20-1; j_gene: TRBJ1-2
CDR3aa: CASSLIPGVQYF; CDR3nt: TGTGCCAGCAGCCTAATACCCGGAGTGCAGTACTTC; abundance: .; d_gene: .; v_gene: TRBV7-3; j_gene: TRBJ2-7
CDR3aa: CASSTMTSGYNEQFF; CDR3nt: TGTGCCAGCAGCACGATGACTAGCGGATACAATGAGCAGTTCTTC; abundance: .; d_gene: TRBD2; v_gene: TRBV9; j_gene: TRBJ2-1
CDR3aa: CAISERGGVDTQYF; CDR3nt: TGTGCCATCAGTGAGCGGGGGGGCGTGGATACGCAGTATTTT; abundance: many; d_gene: TRBD2; v_gene: TRBV10-3; j_gene: TRBJ2-3
CDR3aa: CASSWTGAETQYF; CDR3nt: TGCGCCAGCAGCTGGACAGGCGCAGAGACCCAGTACTTC; abundance: .; d_gene: TRBD1; v_gene: TRBV5-1; j_gene: TRBJ2-5